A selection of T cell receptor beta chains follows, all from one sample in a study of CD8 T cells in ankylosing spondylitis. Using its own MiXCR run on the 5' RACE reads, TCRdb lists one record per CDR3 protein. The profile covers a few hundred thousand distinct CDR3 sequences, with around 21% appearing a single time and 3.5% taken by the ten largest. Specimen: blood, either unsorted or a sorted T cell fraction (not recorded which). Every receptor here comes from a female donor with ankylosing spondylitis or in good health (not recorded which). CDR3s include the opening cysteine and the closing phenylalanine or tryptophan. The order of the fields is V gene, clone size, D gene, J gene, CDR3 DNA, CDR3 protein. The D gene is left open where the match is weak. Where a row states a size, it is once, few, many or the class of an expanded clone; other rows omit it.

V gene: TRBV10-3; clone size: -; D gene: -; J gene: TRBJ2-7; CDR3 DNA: TGTGCCATCAGTGCTGGGGGGGGCGGCGAGCAGTACTTC; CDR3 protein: CAISAGGGGEQYF
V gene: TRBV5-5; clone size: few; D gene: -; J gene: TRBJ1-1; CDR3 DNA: TGTGCCAGCAGCTCGGGGCAGGTCGTCGGTGAAGCTTTCTTT; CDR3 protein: CASSSGQVVGEAFF
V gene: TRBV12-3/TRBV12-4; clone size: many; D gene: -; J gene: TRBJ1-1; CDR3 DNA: TGTGCCAGCAGCTTGCAGGTAAACACTGAAGCTTTCTTT; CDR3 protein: CASSLQVNTEAFF
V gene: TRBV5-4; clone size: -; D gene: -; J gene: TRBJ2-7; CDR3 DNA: TGTGCCAGCAGCTTACAGGGTATATACGAGCAGTACTTC; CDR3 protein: CASSLQGIYEQYF
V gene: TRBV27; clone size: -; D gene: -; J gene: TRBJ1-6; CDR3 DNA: TGTGCCAGCAGTTTCCGGAATAATTCACCCCTCCACTTT; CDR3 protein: CASSFRNNSPLHF
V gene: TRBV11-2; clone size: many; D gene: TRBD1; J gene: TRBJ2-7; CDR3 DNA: TGTGCCAGCAGCCTTCAGGGGACAGGGGCCTACGAGCAGTACTTC; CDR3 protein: CASSLQGTGAYEQYF
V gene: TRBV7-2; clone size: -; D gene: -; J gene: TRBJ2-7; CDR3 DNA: TGTGCCAGCAGCTCAGGGACAACGCCCAACGAGCAGTACTTC; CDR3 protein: CASSSGTTPNEQYF
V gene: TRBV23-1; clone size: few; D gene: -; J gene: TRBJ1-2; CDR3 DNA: TGCGCCAGCAGTCCGACTAGGACTCTCGGTCATGGCTACACCTTC; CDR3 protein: CASSPTRTLGHGYTF
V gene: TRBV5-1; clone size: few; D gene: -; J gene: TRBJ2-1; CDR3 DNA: TGCGCCAGCAGCTTGGAGCTTCGGCAGGCGGCCGTGAATGAGCAGTTCTTC; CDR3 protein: CASSLELRQAAVNEQFF
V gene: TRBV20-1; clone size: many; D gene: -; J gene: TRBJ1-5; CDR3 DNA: TGCAGTGCTAGAGATCAAGAGGGAGATCAGCCCCAGCATTTT; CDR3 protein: CSARDQEGDQPQHF
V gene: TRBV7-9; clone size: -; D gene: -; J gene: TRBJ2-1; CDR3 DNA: TGTGCCAGCAGCAACAGCTACAATGAGCAGTTCTTC; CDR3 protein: CASSNSYNEQFF
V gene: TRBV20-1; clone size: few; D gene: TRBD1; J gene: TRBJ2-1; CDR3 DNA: TGCAGTGCTAGAGGCCCGGGACAGGGGATTTGGAACAATGAGCAGTTCTTC; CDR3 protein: CSARGPGQGIWNNEQFF
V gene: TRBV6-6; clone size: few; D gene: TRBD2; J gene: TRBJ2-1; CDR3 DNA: TGTGCCAGCAGCCGCGGGGGGGGCAATGAGCAGTTCTTC; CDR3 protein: CASSRGGGNEQFF
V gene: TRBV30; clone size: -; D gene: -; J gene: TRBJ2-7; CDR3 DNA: TGTGCCTGGAGGGCCCAGCGGGAGCAGTACTTC; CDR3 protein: CAWRAQREQYF
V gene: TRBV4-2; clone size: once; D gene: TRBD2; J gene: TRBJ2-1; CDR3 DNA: TGTGCCAGCAGCCAAGGGCAACTAGCGGGAGTAAGGTCCTACAATGAGCAGTTCTTC; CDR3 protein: CASSQGQLAGVRSYNEQFF
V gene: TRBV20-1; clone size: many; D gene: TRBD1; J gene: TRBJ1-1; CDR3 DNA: TGCAGTGCTAGAACAGGGGCCACTGAAGCTTTCTTT; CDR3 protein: CSARTGATEAFF
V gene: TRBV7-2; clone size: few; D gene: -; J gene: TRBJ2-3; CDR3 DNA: TGTGCCAGCAGCTTAGATTCTAGTCCAGATACGCAGTATTTT; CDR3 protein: CASSLDSSPDTQYF
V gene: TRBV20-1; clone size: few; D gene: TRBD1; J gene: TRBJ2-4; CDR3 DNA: TGCAGTGCTACCCGCGGGGACAGGGGGCCACGGATTCAGTACTTC; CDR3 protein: CSATRGDRGPRIQYF
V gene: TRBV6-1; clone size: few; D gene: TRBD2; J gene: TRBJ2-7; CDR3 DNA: TGTGCCAGCAGACCACCGTCTAGCGGGAGCTTCTACGAGCAGTACTTC; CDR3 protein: CASRPPSSGSFYEQYF
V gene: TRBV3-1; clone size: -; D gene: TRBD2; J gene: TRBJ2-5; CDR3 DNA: TGTGCCAGCAGCCTCGGGACTAGCGGGAGAGGGACCCAGTACTTC; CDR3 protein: CASSLGTSGRGTQYF
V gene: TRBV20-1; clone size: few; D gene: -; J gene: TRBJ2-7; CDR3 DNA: TGCAGTGCCCCGGACTCAAGGAGCTCCTACGAGCAGTACTTC; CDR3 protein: CSAPDSRSSYEQYF
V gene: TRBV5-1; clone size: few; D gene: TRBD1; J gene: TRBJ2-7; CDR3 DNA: TGCGCCAGCAGCTTCGGCTCCGGGACAGCCTACGAGCAGTACTTC; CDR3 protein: CASSFGSGTAYEQYF
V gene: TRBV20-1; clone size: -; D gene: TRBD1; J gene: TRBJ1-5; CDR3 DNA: TGCAGTGCTAGAGATAGCCGGACAGGGTATCAGCCCCAGCATTTT; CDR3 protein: CSARDSRTGYQPQHF
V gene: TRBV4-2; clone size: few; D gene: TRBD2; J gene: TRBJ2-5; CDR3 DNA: TGTGCCAGCAGCCAAGATCTAGCGGACCTTGAGGAGACCCAGTACTTC; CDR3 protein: CASSQDLADLEETQYF
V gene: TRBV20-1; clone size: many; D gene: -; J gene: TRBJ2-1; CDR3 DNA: TGCAGTGCTAGAGATGGGACTGGAGGACGCAATGAGCAGTTCTTC; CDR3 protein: CSARDGTGGRNEQFF
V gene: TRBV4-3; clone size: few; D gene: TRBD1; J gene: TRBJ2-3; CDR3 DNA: TGCGCCAGCAGCCGACGGAGACAGGGGGCGACAGATACGCAGTATTTT; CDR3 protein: CASSRRRQGATDTQYF
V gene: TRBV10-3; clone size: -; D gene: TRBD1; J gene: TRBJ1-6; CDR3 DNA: TGTGCCATCAGTGGGGGACAGGGGAATTCACCCCTCCACTTT; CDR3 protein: CAISGGQGNSPLHF
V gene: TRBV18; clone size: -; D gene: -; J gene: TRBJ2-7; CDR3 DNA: TGTGCCAGCTCACTAAGGGCAGGAGAGGCCGGGCAGTACTTC; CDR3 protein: CASSLRAGEAGQYF
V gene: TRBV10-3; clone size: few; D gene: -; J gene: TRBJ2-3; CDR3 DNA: TGTGCCATCAGACCAACTGTGCCCAGCACAGATACGCAGTATTTT; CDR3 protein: CAIRPTVPSTDTQYF
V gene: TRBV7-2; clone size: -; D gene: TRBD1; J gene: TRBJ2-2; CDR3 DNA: TGTGCCAGCGTTCGTACAGGGGGGTTGGCCACCGGGGAGCTGTTTTTT; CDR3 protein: CASVRTGGLATGELFF
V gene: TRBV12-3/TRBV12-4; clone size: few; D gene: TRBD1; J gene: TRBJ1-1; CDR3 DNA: TGTGCCAGCATACTGGGACAGACGAACACTGAAGCTTTCTTT; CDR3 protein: CASILGQTNTEAFF
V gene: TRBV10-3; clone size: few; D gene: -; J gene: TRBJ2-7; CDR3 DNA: TGTGCCATCAGTGGGACAGAGAATTACGAGCAGTACTTC; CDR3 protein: CAISGTENYEQYF
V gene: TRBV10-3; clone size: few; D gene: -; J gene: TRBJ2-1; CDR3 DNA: TGTGCCATCAGTGAACGGGTGGTGGATGAGCAGTTCTTC; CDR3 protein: CAISERVVDEQFF